A single sample gave rise to the 10 T cell receptor beta chains below, sequenced in a study of T cells in Graves' hyperthyroidism and ophthalmopathy. RNA transcripts yielded amplified TCR beta CDR3 regions. The HTBI primer set served for first-round RT-PCR of the TCR CDR3. TCRdb reprocessed the multiplex PCR reads via MiXCR and lists one record per CDR3 protein. The sample holds 550,000 to 850,000 distinct CDR3 sequences, about 17% seen once. The sequenced sample consisted of blood. The source of these receptors is a woman aged 45-65 years with Graves' hyperthyroidism that later progressed to Graves' ophthalmopathy.

This clonotype has more than one count but fewer than ten. The chain recombines TRBV6-2 or TRBV6-3 with TRBJ1-5; no clear D gene. The CDR3 has 15 amino acids. V lost 4 bases, J lost 0 bases, and 10 bases lay in between. Germline assignment: CDR1 MNHEY and CDR2 SVGEGT. CDR3 DNA: TGTGCCAGCAGTTCTAGTCGGAGTAGCAATCAGCCCCAGCATTTT. This encodes CASSSSRSSNQPQHF.

The sample holds a few counts of this clonotype. The chain carries TRBV12-3 or TRBV12-4 and TRBJ1-6; D is undetermined. Trimming pared 6 bases from V and 4 bases from J, leaving 19 bases between. The CDR3 is 17 amino acids. The CDR3 loop reads CASRDSLKGPYNSPLHF. The CDR3 nucleotides are TGTGCCAGCAGGGACTCCTTAAAAGGGCCTTATAATTCACCCCTCCACTTT.

V usage is TRBV30 and J usage is TRBJ2-7; TRBD2 might be the D (6 bases). Trimming shortened V by 0 bases and J by 4 bases, and 13 bases separated the two germline ends. Germline CDR1 GTSNPN, CDR2 SVGIG (reference sequence). The CDR3 has 14 amino acids. DNA for the CDR3: TGTGCCTGGAGTGTCGGGGGTTCCCCTTACGAGCAGTACTTC. Protein sequence: CAWSVGGSPYEQYF. Looking up the rest from reference TRBV30 and TRBJ2-7 gives the full variable domain: SQTIHQWPATLVQPVGSPLSLECTVEGTSNPNLYWYRQAAGRGLQLLFYSVGIGQISSEVPQNLSASRPQDRQFILSSKKLLLSDSGFYLCAWSVGGSPYEQYFGPGTRLTVT.

The genes are TRBV20-1 and TRBJ1-5; D may be TRBD1 (5 bases). CDR3 size: 17 residues. CDR1 and CDR2 from the germline V gene are DFQATT and SNEGSKA (reference sequence). V lost 0 bases to trimming and J lost 2 bases, with 17 bases between them. In DNA form, the CDR3 reads TGCAGTGCTAGAGAAAGGGAGAGGGGTCTAGGCAATCAGCCCCAGCATTTT. Protein sequence: CSARERERGLGNQPQHF.

This clonotype was detected only a few times. The V and J genes are TRBV12-3 or TRBV12-4 and TRBJ1-1; 8 nucleotides align to TRBD1. J was trimmed by 5 bases and V by 1 base; bases with no gene match: 9. The CDR3 length is 16 residues. CDR3 amino acids: CASSLGRTGIGTEAFF. The CDR3 DNA reads TGTGCCAGCAGTTTAGGGAGGACAGGGATTGGGACTGAAGCTTTCTTT.

This clonotype has a handful of counts. The rearrangement joins TRBV5-1 to TRBJ2-2; TRBD1 matches 7 bases. The CDR3 is 14 residues long. The junction had 3 bases not matched to a gene; V was cut back by 3 bases and J by 4 bases. Germline CDR1 and CDR2: SGHRS and YFSETQ. The CDR3 nucleotides read TGCGCCAGCAGCTCCGGGACAGCCACCGGGGAGCTGTTTTTT. The encoded protein is CASSSGTATGELFF.

This clonotype was seen more than once but under ten times. The genes are TRBV30 and TRBJ1-2; D is ambiguous. The CDR3 is made up of 12 amino acids. Per the germline V gene, CDR1 is GTSNPN and CDR2 is SVGIG (reference sequence). The V end lost 0 bases, the J end lost 5 bases, and 7 bases lay between the germline ends. CDR3 sequence reads: CAWSVPEYGYTF. In DNA, the CDR3 is TGTGCCTGGAGTGTACCCGAGTATGGCTACACCTTC.

The chain employs TRBV12-3 or TRBV12-4 and TRBJ1-2; 11 positions agree with TRBD1. With 5 bases clipped from V and 8 bases from J, the junction kept 13 bases outside the gene matches. CDR3 size: 16 residues. In DNA, the CDR3 is TGTGCCAGCAGTCAGGACAGGGGGCGCGGGTCGTTGGGCTACACCTTC. Translating it yields CASSQDRGRGSLGYTF.

This clonotype was counted many times. The rearrangement uses TRBV11-1 and TRBJ2-1, with 8 bases lining up with TRBD2. This CDR3 is 15 amino acids long. Losses at the gene ends were 2 bases for V and 4 bases for J; bases not matched to a gene: 4. Germline V gene lookup returns CDR1 SGHAT and CDR2 FQDESV (reference sequence). Written as DNA, the CDR3 is TGTGCCAGCAGCTTACGTCCGGGGGGGTACAATGAGCAGTTCTTC. Its translation: CASSLRPGGYNEQFF.

This clonotype was detected only a few times. The chain joins TRBV12-3 or TRBV12-4 to TRBJ1-5; D not resolved. V dropped 6 bases and J dropped 3 bases, with 9 bases sitting between them. The CDR3 has 13 amino acids. In DNA, the CDR3 is TGTGCCAGCAGGATAGACAACAATCAGCCCCAGCATTTT. This gives the protein CASRIDNNQPQHF.